Following are 13 T cell receptor beta chains from one sample sequenced in a study of CD8+CD57+ T cells in acquired aplastic anemia. TCR beta VDJ combinations and CDR3 sequences were profiled from genomic DNA. TCRdb called the reads again in MiXCR, with one record for every CDR3 protein. The data contain under 200,000 distinct CDR3 sequences, 48% of them singletons. The patients chosen for sequencing had shown expansion of CD8+CD57+ cells (detected by flow cytometry). The specimen sequenced was sorted CD4+, CD8+, or CD8+CD57+ T cells (not recorded which) from PBMCs. The receptor set was obtained from a human donor with aplastic anemia.

The chain employs TRBV10-3 and TRBJ1-2; D not certain. The CDR3 contains 16 residues. Trimming took 6 bases from V and 4 from J, leaving 21 bases between them. The germline V gene has CDR1 ENHRY and CDR2 SYGVKD. The CDR3 bases are TGTGCCATCAGCAACCCTCACCAGGAGGGCAGCTATGGCTACACCTTC. This translates into CAISNPHQEGSYGYTF.

The chain combines TRBV24-1 with TRBJ2-1; perhaps TRBD1 as D (6 bases). The length of the CDR3 is 13 residues. CDR1 and CDR2 from the germline V gene are KGHDR and SFDVKD. V was trimmed by 2 bases and J by 10 bases, leaving 11 bases between them. The CDR3 protein is CATSDSTGYEQFF. The DNA for the CDR3 is TGTGCCACCAGTGATTCGACAGGCTACGAGCAGTTCTTC.

A note on this clonotype: At one end the junction does not follow the germline gene, possibly because of a read error. The chain joins TRBV20-1 to TRBJ2-3; TRBD2 agrees at 11 bases. The CDR3 has 14 residues. Germline-derived CDR1 and CDR2 are DFQATT and SNEGSKA (reference sequence). The chain's CDR3 is CTCGGLADSDTRYF. The CDR3 nucleotides are TGCACCTGCGGGGGACTAGCGGACTCAGATACGCGGTATTTT.

V gene TRBV7-9 combines with J gene TRBJ2-7; D remains ambiguous. Deletions cut 5 bases from V and 6 bases from J, with 8 bases between. The CDR3 totals 11 residues. Germline CDR1 SEHNR, CDR2 FQNEAQ (reference sequence). CDR3 sequence reads: CASSLEREQYF. For the CDR3, the DNA is TGTGCCAGCAGCCTAGAGCGCGAGCAGTACTTC.

This clonotype was found many times. V usage is TRBV29-1 and J usage is TRBJ1-2; 7 nucleotides match TRBD1. Germline V gives CDR1 SQVTM, CDR2 ANQGSEA. Trimming removed 4 bases from V and 1 base from J; junction bases left unmatched: 6. This CDR3 is built from 14 residues. The CDR3, as DNA: TGCAGCGTTGGTACAGGGGAAGGTAACTATGGCTACACCTTC. It specifies CSVGTGEGNYGYTF.

The chain couples TRBV6-1 to TRBJ2-7; D is undetermined. The CDR3 is 15 residues long. Germline V gives CDR1 MNHNS, CDR2 SASEGT. The V end lost 0 bases, the J end lost 0 bases, and 9 bases lay between the germline ends. CDR3 sequence reads: CASSEAHLASYEQYF. The CDR3 DNA is TGTGCCAGCAGTGAAGCGCACTTGGCCTCCTACGAGCAGTACTTC.

This clonotype was recorded at least ten times. CDR3 residues: CASSSMPLGLQTYEQYF. The CDR3 DNA reads as TGTGCCAGCAGTTCGATGCCTTTGGGGCTACAGACCTACGAGCAGTACTTC. V and J are TRBV12-3 or TRBV12-4 and TRBJ2-7; possibly TRBD1 for D (5 bases). There are 17 residues in the CDR3. V lost 4 bases, J lost 2 bases, and 21 bases lay in between.

This chain links TRBV4-2 with TRBJ1-1, with D possibly TRBD1 on 5 matching bases. Trimming cost V 0 bases and J 1 base, with 9 bases left between them. CDR1 is LGHNA, CDR2 YNFKEQ, per germline. The CDR3 extends over 15 amino acids. In DNA form, the CDR3 reads TGTGCCAGCAGCCAAGATACAGGTCAGAACACTGAAGCTTTCTTT. Encoded protein: CASSQDTGQNTEAFF.

The chain combines TRBV7-2 with TRBJ2-2, with D unclear. The CDR3 is made up of 13 amino acids. Trimming removed 2 bases from V and 9 bases from J, with 10 bases in between. Germline V gene data show CDR1 as SGHTA and CDR2 as FQGNSA. CDR3: CASSLLVTRELFF. CDR3 nucleotides: TGTGCCAGCAGCTTACTAGTGACCCGGGAGCTGTTTTTT.

The chain joins TRBV2 to TRBJ2-1; 9 positions agree with TRBD2. Germline CDR1 and CDR2: SNHLY and FYNNEI. V lost 9 bases and J lost 3; bases outside the gene matches: 6. This CDR3 region has 14 residues. DNA of the CDR3: TGTGCCAGTTTGAATAGCGGGAGCTACAATGAGCAGTTCTTC. It codes for CASLNSGSYNEQFF.

The V gene is TRBV2, the J gene TRBJ2-1, with 9 bases lining up with TRBD1. V lost 8 bases, J lost 4 bases, and 6 bases stayed unmatched. The CDR3 is made up of 14 amino acids. Germline lookup yields CDR1 SNHLY and CDR2 FYNNEI. CDR3 amino acids: CASVRDRDYNEQFF. The DNA of the CDR3 is TGTGCCAGCGTCCGGGACAGGGATTACAATGAGCAGTTCTTC.

This clonotype was observed at least ten times. The rearrangement uses TRBV6-1 and TRBJ2-7, with 11 bases that match TRBD2. V shed 4 bases, J shed 4 bases, and the junction held 6 bases outside the gene matches. The CDR3 sequence is 15 residues long. Germline V CDR1 and CDR2: MNHNS, SASEGT. CDR3 in amino acids: CASSGTSGQSYEQYF. For the CDR3, the DNA is TGTGCCAGCAGTGGGACTAGCGGGCAATCATACGAGCAGTACTTC.

The chain is built from TRBV29-1 and TRBJ2-7; 9 positions agree with TRBD1. Germline assignment: CDR1 SQVTM and CDR2 ANQGSEA. The ends lost 7 bases at V and 5 bases at J; junction bases unmatched: 9. CDR3 length: 13 residues. The CDR3 loop reads CSEYPGQGNEQYF. In DNA form, the CDR3 reads TGCAGCGAGTATCCGGGACAGGGCAACGAGCAGTACTTC.